The TCR beta chain under discussion was sequenced for a study of blood T cell repertoires in COVID-19. In the authors' methods: Scientists estimated how many nucleated cells there were by amplifying reference gene primers. Generated by immunoSEQ multiplex PCR, the TCRdb table keeps only in-frame clones and is missing some. The V and J calls and clone size come from that table; D and trimming were worked out from the DNA. The sample lists roughly 360,000 clones, over 80% occurring once. The germline V gene has CDR1 SGHRS and CDR2 YFSETQ. This CDR3 is built from 15 residues. Trimming at V came to 0 bases and at J to 7 bases, leaving 6 bases not matched to a gene. Donors were grouped by their self-reported clinical history. Recovered status in Cohort 3 required two negative PCRs, clearance, or symptom resolution.

Sequencing was carried out using PBMCs or T cells enriched from blood (not recorded which). V and J are TRBV5-1 and TRBJ1-3; 8 nucleotides match TRBD1. This sequence originates from a woman aged 45-59 years who had recovered from COVID-19. CDR3 sequence (DNA): TGCGCCAGCAGCTTGGACGCAGGGGGCTGGAACACCATATATTTT. It codes for CASSLDAGGWNTIYF. Variable domain in full (rest from reference TRBV5-1 and TRBJ1-3): KAGVTQTPRYLIKTRGQQVTLSCSPISGHRSVSWYQQTPGQGLQFLFEYFSETQRNKGNFPGRFSGRQFSNSRSEMNVSTLELGDSALYLCASSLDAGGWNTIYFGEGSWLTVV.